The 5 T cell receptor beta chains listed next were all sequenced from one sample in a study of PD-L1 blockade in urothelial cancer (TCRdb year 2017). The receptor library was made with the immunoSEQ multiplex PCR assay. TCRdb re-hosts the immuneACCESS table, in-frame sequences only. Its copies lack some clones; in the studies checked, an unresolved V gene accounts for under half of them, and the cause for the rest is not known. For this sample the table gives 85,000 to 90,000 clones, of which more than 85% were detected only once. Approximately 9% of the sample is in the top ten clones. The sample in question was PBMCs, obtained around atezolizumab (anti-PD-L1) treatment. Receptors were obtained from a man between 60 and 75 years old with urothelial cancer.

This rearrangement joins TRBV5-4 to TRBJ2-3; 10 bases align to TRBD2. Germline CDR1 reads SGHNT; CDR2 reads YYREEE (reference sequence). The CDR3 consists of 17 residues. V trimming: 1 base; J trimming: 6 bases; junction bases outside the gene matches: 11. The DNA for the CDR3 is TGTGCCAGCAGCTTGAAAAGGAGCGGGGGGGCTGTTGATACGCAGTATTTT. It translates to CASSLKRSGGAVDTQYF.

The V gene is TRBV7-9, the J gene TRBJ2-7; D is uncertain. V was clipped by 1 base and J by 2 bases, with 9 bases between them. CDR1 is SEHNR, CDR2 FQNEAQ, per germline (reference sequence). The length of the CDR3 is 14 residues. DNA of the CDR3: TGTGCCAGCAGCTTAGAAGACACAACCTACGAGCAGTACTTC. Amino acid sequence: CASSLEDTTYEQYF.

The chain combines TRBV2 with TRBJ2-1, with TRBD2 matching 8 bases. Unmatched junction bases numbered 11, after V lost 8 bases and J lost 11 bases. CDR1 SNHLY and CDR2 FYNNEI come from the germline V gene. There are 13 residues in the CDR3. CDR3: CASGDDREGKQFF. CDR3 bases: TGTGCCAGCGGGGACGACCGGGAGGGCAAGCAGTTCTTC.

This sequence joins TRBV7-2 and TRBJ1-2; tentatively, D is TRBD1 (5 bases). Trimming pared 5 bases from V and 4 bases from J, leaving 26 bases between. The CDR3 consists of 18 residues. Germline CDR1 SGHTA, CDR2 FQGNSA. CDR3 DNA sequence: TGTGCCAGCAGCGCATCACTTGTAAACGGGGGGAACGTCTATGGCTACACCTTC. Its protein product is CASSASLVNGGNVYGYTF.

CDR3 sequence reads: CASSWTGGSEQYF. The CDR3 DNA follows: TGTGCCAGCAGCTGGACAGGGGGAAGCGAGCAGTACTTC. The rearrangement uses TRBV7-3 and TRBJ2-7; 10 bases are a match to TRBD1. CDR1 SGHTA and CDR2 FQGTGA come from the germline V gene. This CDR3 comprises 13 residues. V lost 4 bases, J lost 6 bases, and 3 bases stayed unmatched. Full variable domain (missing parts from reference TRBV7-3 and TRBJ2-7): GAGVSQTPSNKVTEKGKYVELRCDPISGHTALYWYRQSLGQGPEFLIYFQGTGAADDSGLPNDRFFAVRPEGSVSTLKIQRTERGDSAVYLCASSWTGGSEQYFGPGTRLTVT.